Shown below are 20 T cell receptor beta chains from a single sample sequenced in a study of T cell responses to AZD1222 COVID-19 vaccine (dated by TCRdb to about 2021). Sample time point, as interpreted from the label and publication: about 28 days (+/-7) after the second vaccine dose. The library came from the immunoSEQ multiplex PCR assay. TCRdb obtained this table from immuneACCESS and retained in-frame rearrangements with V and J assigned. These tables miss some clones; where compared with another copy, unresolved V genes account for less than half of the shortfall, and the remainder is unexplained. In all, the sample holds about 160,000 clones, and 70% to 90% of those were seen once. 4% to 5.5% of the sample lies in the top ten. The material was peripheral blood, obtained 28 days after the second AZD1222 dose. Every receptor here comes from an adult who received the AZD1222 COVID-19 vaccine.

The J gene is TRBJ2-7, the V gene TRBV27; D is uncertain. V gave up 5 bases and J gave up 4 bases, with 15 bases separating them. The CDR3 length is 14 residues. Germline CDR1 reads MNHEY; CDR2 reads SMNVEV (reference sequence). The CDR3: CASSPRDSLYEQYF. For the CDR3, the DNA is TGTGCCAGCAGTCCCCGCGATAGCCTGTACGAGCAGTACTTC.

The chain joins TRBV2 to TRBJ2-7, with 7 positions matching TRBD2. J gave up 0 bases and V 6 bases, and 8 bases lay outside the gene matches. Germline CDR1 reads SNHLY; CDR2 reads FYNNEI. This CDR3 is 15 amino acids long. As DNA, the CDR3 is TGTGCCAGCAGCGGGGGGACGTACCTCTCCTACGAGCAGTACTTC. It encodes CASSGGTYLSYEQYF.

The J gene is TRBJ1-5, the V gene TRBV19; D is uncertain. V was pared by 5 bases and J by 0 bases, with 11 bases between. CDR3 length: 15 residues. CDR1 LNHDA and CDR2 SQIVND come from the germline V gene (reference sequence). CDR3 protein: CASSGSDYSNQPQHF. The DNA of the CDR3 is TGTGCCAGTAGTGGCAGCGATTATAGCAATCAGCCCCAGCATTTT. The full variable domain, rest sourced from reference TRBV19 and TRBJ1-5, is DGGITQSPKYLFRKEGQNVTLSCEQNLNHDAMYWYRQDPGQGLRLIYYSQIVNDFQKGDIAEGYSVSREKKESFPLTVTSAQKNPTAFYLCASSGSDYSNQPQHFGDGTRLSIL.

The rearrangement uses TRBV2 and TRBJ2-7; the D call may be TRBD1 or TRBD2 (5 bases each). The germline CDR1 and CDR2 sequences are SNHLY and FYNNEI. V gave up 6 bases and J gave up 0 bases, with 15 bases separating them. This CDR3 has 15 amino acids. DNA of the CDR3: TGTGCCAGCAGGGGACCTAGTGTGAGCTCCTACGAGCAGTACTTC. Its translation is CASRGPSVSSYEQYF.

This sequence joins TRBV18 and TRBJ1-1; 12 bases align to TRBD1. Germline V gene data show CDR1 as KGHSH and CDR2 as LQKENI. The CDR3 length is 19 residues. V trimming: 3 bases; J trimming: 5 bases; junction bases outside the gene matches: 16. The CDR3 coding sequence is TGTGCCAGCTCACCCCAACCGGCCGGGACAGGGGGCGGAAGGACTGAAGCTTTCTTT. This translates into CASSPQPAGTGGGRTEAFF.

The CDR3 region is CASSLGQNNEQYF. As DNA, the CDR3 is TGTGCCAGCAGTTTAGGGCAGAACAACGAGCAGTACTTC. The V and J genes are TRBV12-3 or TRBV12-4 and TRBJ2-7; D is undetermined. V lost 1 base and J lost 5, with 9 bases in between. The CDR3 loop spans 13 amino acids.

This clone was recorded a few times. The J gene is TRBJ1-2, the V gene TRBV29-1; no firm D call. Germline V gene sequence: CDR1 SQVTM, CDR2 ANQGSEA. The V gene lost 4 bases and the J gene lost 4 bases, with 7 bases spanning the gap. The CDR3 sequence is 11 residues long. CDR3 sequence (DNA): TGCAGCGTTGGTCTGGGCTATGGCTACACCTTC. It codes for CSVGLGYGYTF.

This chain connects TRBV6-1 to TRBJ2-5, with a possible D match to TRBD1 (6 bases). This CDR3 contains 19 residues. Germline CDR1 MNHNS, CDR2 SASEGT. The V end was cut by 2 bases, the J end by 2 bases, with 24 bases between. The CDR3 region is CASSEPYSFQGLYQETQYF. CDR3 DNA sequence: TGTGCCAGCAGTGAACCCTATAGTTTTCAGGGGTTGTATCAAGAGACCCAGTACTTC.

This CDR3 is CASSGLGAYEQYF. The CDR3 DNA sequence: TGTGCCAGCAGTGGACTAGGAGCCTACGAGCAGTACTTC. V usage is TRBV7-8 and J usage is TRBJ2-7; TRBD2 aligns across 7 bases. Per the germline V gene, CDR1 is SGHVS and CDR2 is FQNEAQ. The CDR3 runs 13 residues. V shed 6 bases and J 2 bases; nucleotides not matched to a gene: 4.

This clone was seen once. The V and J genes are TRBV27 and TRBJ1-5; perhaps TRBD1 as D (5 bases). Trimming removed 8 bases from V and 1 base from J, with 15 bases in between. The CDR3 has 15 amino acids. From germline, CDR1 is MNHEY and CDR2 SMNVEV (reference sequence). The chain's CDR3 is CASGRQLMSNQPQHF. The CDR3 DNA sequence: TGTGCCAGCGGGAGACAGTTGATGAGCAATCAGCCCCAGCATTTT.

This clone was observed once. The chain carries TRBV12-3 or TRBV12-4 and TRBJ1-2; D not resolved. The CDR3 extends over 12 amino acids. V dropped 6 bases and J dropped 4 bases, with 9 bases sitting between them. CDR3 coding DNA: TGTGCCAGCAGCCCCACCGGCTATGGCTACACCTTC. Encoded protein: CASSPTGYGYTF.

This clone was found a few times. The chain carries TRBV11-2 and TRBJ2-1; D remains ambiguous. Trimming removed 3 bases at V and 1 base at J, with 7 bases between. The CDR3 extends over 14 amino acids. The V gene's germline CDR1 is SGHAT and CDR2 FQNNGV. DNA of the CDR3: TGTGCCAGCAGCTTGGTGTTATCCTACAATGAGCAGTTCTTC. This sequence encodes CASSLVLSYNEQFF.

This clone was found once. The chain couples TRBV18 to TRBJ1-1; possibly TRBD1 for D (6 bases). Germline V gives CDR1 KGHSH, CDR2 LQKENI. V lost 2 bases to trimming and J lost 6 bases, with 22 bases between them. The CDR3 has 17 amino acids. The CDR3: CASSPWSAGAESAEAFF. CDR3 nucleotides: TGTGCCAGCTCACCATGGTCTGCAGGGGCCGAGAGTGCTGAAGCTTTCTTT.

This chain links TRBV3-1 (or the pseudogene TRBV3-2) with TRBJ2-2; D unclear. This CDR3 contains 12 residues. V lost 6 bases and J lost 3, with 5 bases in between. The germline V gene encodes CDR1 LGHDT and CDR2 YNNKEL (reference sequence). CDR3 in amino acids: CASSRHTGELFF. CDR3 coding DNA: TGTGCCAGCAGTCGCCACACCGGGGAGCTGTTTTTT.

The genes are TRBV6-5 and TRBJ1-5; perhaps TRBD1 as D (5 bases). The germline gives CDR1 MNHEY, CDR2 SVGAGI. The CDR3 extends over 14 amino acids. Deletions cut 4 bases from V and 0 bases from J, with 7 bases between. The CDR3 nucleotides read TGTGCCAGCAGTTCAGGGTATAGCAATCAGCCCCAGCATTTT. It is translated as CASSSGYSNQPQHF.

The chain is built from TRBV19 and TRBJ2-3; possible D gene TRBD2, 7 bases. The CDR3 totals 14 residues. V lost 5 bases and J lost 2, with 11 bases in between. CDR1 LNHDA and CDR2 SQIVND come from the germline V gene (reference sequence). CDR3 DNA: TGTGCCAGTAGTGCGGGGGCTTACACAGATACGCAGTATTTT. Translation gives CASSAGAYTDTQYF.

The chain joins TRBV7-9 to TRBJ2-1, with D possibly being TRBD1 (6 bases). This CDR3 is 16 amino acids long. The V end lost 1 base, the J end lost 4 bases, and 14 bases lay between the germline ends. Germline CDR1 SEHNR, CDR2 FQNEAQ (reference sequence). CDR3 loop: CASSLGGRVGYNEQFF. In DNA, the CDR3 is TGTGCCAGCAGCTTAGGGGGGCGAGTGGGTTACAATGAGCAGTTCTTC.

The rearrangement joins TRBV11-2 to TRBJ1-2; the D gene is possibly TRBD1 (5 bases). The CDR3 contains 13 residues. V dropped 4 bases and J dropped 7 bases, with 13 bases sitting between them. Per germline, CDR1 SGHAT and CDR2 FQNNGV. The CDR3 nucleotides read TGTGCCAGCAGCTCGGGGACTTTAGGTGGCTACACCTTC. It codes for CASSSGTLGGYTF.

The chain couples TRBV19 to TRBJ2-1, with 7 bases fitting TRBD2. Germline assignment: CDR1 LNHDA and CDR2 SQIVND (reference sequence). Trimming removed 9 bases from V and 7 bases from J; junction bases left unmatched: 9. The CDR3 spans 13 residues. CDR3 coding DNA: TGTGCCAGCGGGACTAACGTCGGGAATGAGCAGTTCTTC. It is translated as CASGTNVGNEQFF.

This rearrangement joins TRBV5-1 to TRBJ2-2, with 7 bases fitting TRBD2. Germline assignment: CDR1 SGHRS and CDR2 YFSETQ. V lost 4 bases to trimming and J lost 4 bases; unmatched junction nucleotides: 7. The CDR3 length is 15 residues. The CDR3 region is CASSLDTGGTGELFF. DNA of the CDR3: TGCGCCAGCAGCCTCGACACGGGGGGCACCGGGGAGCTGTTTTTT. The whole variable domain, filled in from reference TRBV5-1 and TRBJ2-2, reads KAGVTQTPRYLIKTRGQQVTLSCSPISGHRSVSWYQQTPGQGLQFLFEYFSETQRNKGNFPGRFSGRQFSNSRSEMNVSTLELGDSALYLCASSLDTGGTGELFFGEGSRLTVL.